Listed here are 2 T cell receptor beta chains from one sample, sequenced in a study of CD8+ T cells in alopecia areata (dated by TCRdb to 2017 to 2018). Library creation used the immunoSEQ multiplex PCR assay. To provide template for TCR sequencing, every sample had RNA extracted and reverse transcribed into cDNA. Imported from immuneACCESS, the table was reduced by TCRdb to in-frame sequences with V and J called. These copies leave out some clones; in studies compared against another copy, an unresolved V gene accounts for under half, and the cause of the remainder is not known. The sample profile shows 150,000 to 200,000 clones; around 60% of them were found once. The ten largest account for 13% to 15% of the sample. The label giving this sample's time point can be read as: about 25 weeks on oral tofacitinib. This sample's treatment or condition label indicates: oral pan-JAK inhibitor, 5-10 mg twice daily.

The sequenced sample was CD4+ T cells sorted from blood, obtained at week 24, from a patient treated with tofacitinib. These TCRs come from a human donor with alopecia areata.

The rearrangement uses TRBV7-8 and TRBJ2-5; D is unclear. Germline V CDR1 and CDR2: SGHVS, FQNEAQ. This CDR3 is built from 15 residues. Trimming took off 3 bases at V and 2 bases at J, with 13 bases between the two ends. CDR3 bases: TGTGCCAGCAGCTTCTCGGTATTGGGGCAAGAGACCCAGTACTTC. Translation: CASSFSVLGQETQYF.

The rearrangement joins TRBV6-1 to TRBJ1-2; perhaps TRBD1 as D (5 bases). CDR3 length: 13 residues. V was pared by 5 bases and J by 4 bases, with 11 bases between. The germline V gene encodes CDR1 MNHNS and CDR2 SASEGT. The CDR3 here is CASSPGTFYGYTF. In DNA, the CDR3 is TGTGCCAGCAGTCCCGGGACCTTCTATGGCTACACCTTC.